Presented here are 2 T cell receptor beta chains from one specimen sequenced in a study of blood T cell repertoires in COVID-19. Profiling relied on immunoSEQ multiplex PCR, and the TCRdb table lists in-frame clones only, not all of them. The data contain under 250,000 clones, 70% to 90% of them singletons. Input material: peripheral blood. Every receptor here comes from a woman in her 70s with active or convalescent COVID-19.

The V call is TRBV6-6, the J call TRBJ1-5, with a weak D call TRBD1 (5 bases). Germline CDR1 and CDR2: MNHNY and SVGAGI (reference sequence). This CDR3 contains 14 residues. With 4 bases removed from V and 3 bases from J, the gap between germline ends came to 10 bases. The CDR3 region is CASSSEGVNQPQHF. DNA of the CDR3: TGTGCCAGCAGTTCCGAAGGGGTCAATCAGCCCCAGCATTTT.

The rearrangement links TRBV18 to TRBJ2-3, with a possible D match to TRBD2 (6 bases). The V end was cut by 2 bases, the J end by 2 bases, with 17 bases between. The CDR3 totals 17 residues. Germline CDR1 and CDR2: KGHSH and LQKENI. The CDR3 nucleotides are TGTGCCAGCTCACCAAAACTAGCCTATCTCCCCACAGATACGCAGTATTTT. It translates to CASSPKLAYLPTDTQYF.